The clone carrying this T cell receptor beta chain was picked up many times. Its cognate antigen is unknown. The CDR3 runs to 14 residues. Trimming took 3 bases from V and 2 from J, leaving 13 bases between them. Germline-derived CDR1 and CDR2 are DFQATT and SNEGSKA (reference sequence). This sample was included in a study of regulatory T cells in long-lasting Graves disease. About the study: Graves' patients, newly diagnosed, had taken antithyroid drugs under 3 months. Study observations and caveats: Persistent Graves' patients possessed reduced TCR diversity relative to recently diagnosed ones.

Arm-PCR of CDR3 regions and iRepertoire HTBI primers were used to build TCR beta libraries. In the original processing: Identification of gene segments yielded 60 to 80 TRBV and 13 to 15 TRBJ across samples. TCRdb re-called the multiplex PCR reads through MiXCR, storing one row per CDR3 protein. The V and J calls follow TCRdb's processing rather than the paper's. The sample records some 250,000 distinct CDR3 sequences, over 20% being singletons. Time point meaning: newly diagnosed GD, antithyroid drugs for less than 3 months. From RNA extracted from PBMCs, the TCR library was made. Material: peripheral blood mononuclear cells (PBMCs), obtained at new diagnosis, from a patient treated with antithyroid drugs. This sequence was found in a female donor with Graves disease. The J gene is TRBJ2-5, the V gene TRBV20-1; TRBD1 is a possible D gene (5 bases). CDR3 loop: CSARGPGIQETQYF. The DNA for the CDR3 is TGCAGTGCTAGGGGGCCTGGGATACAAGAGACCCAGTACTTC.